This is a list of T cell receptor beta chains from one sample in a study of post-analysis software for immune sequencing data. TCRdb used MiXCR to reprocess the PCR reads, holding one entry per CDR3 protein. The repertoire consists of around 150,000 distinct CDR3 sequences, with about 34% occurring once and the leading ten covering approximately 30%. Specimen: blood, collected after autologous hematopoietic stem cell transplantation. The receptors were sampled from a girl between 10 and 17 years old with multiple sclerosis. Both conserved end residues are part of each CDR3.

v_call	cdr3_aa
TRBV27	CASSHPLDTQYF
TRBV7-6	CASSTTGYRNLGKETQYF
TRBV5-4	CASSSRTGANLLNEQYF
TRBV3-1	CASSQAVPWLADYNEQFF
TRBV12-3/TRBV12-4	CASTLGRDRGVNTEAFF
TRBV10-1	CASSEDSQETQYF
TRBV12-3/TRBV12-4	CASSPWEPGSPGAFF
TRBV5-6	CASSPDMRAGGSEQYF
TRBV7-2	CASSLDRGREWTQYF
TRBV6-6	CASSPGTGELFF
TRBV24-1	CATSRGQLFNTQYF
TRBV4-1	CASSQELGGGNIQYF
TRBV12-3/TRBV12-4	CASSSYGTNEQFF
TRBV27	CASSFGRGYEQYF
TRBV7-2	CASRALAGGLDEQFF
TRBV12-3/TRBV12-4	CASRTSTALAYEQYF
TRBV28	CASSPLYADRGKNIQYF
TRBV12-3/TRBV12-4	CASSHRLAPHMNEQFF
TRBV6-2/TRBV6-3	CASRGGRLGMNTEAFF
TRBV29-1	CSAGGREDTGELFF
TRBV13	CASSPGQGETDTQYF
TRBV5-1	CASSFSGSDTQYF
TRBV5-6	CASSPPLRANVLTF
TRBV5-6	CASSLGTSFYEQYF
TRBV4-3	CASSQDGQGSNSPLHF
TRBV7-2	CASSLDYTSQETQYF
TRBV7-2	CAGGTRYNEQFF
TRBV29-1	CSVSQASSYEQYF
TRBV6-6	CASSSSGRARGQYF
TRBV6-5	CASSYYPTGAFQETQYF
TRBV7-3	CASSRDRGGYNEQFF
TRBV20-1	CSARGTRVGEQFF
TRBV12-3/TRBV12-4	CASSGGTGDPYEQYF
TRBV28	CASSFDRGYTEAFF
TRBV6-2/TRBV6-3	CASSPSAITDTQYF
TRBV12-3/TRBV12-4	CASSPPWDRGPSWTEAFF
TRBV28	CASSLIGLAGHFSYNEQFF